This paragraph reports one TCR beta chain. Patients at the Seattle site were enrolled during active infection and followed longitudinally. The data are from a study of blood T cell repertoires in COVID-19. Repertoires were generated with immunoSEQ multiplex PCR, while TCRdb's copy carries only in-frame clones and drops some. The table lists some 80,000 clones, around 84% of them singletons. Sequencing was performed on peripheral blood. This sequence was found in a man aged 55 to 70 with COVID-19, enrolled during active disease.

CDR3 loop: CATSRASATNEKLFF. The DNA for the CDR3 is TGTGCCACCAGCAGAGCTTCAGCAACTAATGAAAAACTGTTTTTT. This sequence joins TRBV15 and TRBJ1-4; D is uncertain. The CDR3 length is 15 residues. V lost 1 base, J lost 0 bases, and 6 bases lay in between. Germline V gene data show CDR1 as LNHNV and CDR2 as YYDKDF (reference sequence).